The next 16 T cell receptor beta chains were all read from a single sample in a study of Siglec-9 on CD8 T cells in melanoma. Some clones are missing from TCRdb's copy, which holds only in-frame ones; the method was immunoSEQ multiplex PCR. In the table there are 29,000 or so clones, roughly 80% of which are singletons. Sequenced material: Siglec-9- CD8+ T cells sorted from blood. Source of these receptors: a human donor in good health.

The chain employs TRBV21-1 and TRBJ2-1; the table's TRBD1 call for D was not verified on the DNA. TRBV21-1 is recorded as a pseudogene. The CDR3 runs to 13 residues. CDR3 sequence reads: CASKTPGDNEQFF. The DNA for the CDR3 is TGTGCCAGCAAAACCCCAGGGGACAATGAGCAGTTCTTC.

The CDR3 coding sequence is TGTGCCAGCAGCTTAGGGGCGGGGGGTGAGCAGTACGTC. Its translation is CASSLGAGGEQYV. J is TRBJ2-7 and V is TRBV7-2, with 8 nucleotides matching TRBD2. V lost 1 base, J lost 7 bases, and 3 bases stayed unmatched. The germline gives CDR1 SGHTA, CDR2 FQGNSA. This CDR3 comprises 13 residues.

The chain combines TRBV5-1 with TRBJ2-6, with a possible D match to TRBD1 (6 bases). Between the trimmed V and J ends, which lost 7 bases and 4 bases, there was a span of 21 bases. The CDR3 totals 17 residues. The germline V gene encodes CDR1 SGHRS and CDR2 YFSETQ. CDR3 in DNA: TGCGCCAGCGGGTCGAAATGGACAGTCGCAGGGGCCAACGTCCTGACTTTC. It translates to CASGSKWTVAGANVLTF.

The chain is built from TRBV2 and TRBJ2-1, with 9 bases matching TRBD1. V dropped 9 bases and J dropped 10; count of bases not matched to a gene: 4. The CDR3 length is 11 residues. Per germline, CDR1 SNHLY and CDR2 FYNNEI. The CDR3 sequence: CARQGAVEQFF. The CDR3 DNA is TGTGCCAGACAGGGGGCTGTCGAGCAGTTCTTC.

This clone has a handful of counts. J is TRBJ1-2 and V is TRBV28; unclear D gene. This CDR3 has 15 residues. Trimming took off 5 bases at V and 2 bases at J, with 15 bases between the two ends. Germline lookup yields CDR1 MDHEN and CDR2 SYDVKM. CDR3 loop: CASSGVAQENYGYTF. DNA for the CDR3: TGTGCCAGCAGTGGAGTGGCCCAGGAGAACTATGGCTACACCTTC.

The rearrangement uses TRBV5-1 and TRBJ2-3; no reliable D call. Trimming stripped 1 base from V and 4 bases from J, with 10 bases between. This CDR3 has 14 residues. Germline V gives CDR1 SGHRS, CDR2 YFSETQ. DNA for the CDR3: TGCGCCAGCAGCTTGATAGGCAGAGCAGATACGCAGTATTTT. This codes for CASSLIGRADTQYF.

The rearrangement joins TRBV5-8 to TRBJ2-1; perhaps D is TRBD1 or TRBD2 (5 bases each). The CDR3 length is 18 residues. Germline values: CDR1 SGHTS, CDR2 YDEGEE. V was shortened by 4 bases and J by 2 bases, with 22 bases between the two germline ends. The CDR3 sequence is CASSHPTQETGPYNEQFF. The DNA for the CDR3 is TGTGCCAGCAGCCACCCCACCCAAGAGACGGGGCCCTACAATGAGCAGTTCTTC.

The CDR3 bases are TGTGCCAGCAGTCAAGGACAGGTCTATGGCTACACCTTC. Translation: CASSQGQVYGYTF. This rearrangement joins TRBV27 to TRBJ1-2; TRBD1 matches 7 bases. This CDR3 is built from 13 residues. Trimming at V came to 5 bases and at J to 4 bases, leaving 4 bases not matched to a gene. Germline lookup yields CDR1 MNHEY and CDR2 SMNVEV (reference sequence).

As DNA, the CDR3 is TGTGCCAGCAGTATCGGGACAGCTAACACTGAAGCTTTCTTT. Amino acid sequence: CASSIGTANTEAFF. The chain joins TRBV9 to TRBJ1-1, with TRBD1 identical over 7 bases. The germline gives CDR1 SGDLS, CDR2 YYNGEE. This CDR3 has 14 amino acids. The J segment lost 2 bases and the V segment lost 5 bases, leaving 6 bases of the junction unmatched.

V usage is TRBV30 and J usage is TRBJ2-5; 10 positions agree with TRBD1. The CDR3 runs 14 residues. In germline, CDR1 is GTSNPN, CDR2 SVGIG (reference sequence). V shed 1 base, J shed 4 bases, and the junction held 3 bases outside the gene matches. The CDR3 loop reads CAWSGGQGLETQYF. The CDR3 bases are TGTGCCTGGAGTGGGGGACAGGGGTTAGAGACCCAGTACTTC. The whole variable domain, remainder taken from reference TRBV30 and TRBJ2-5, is SQTIHQWPATLVQPVGSPLSLECTVEGTSNPNLYWYRQAAGRGLQLLFYSVGIGQISSEVPQNLSASRPQDRQFILSSKKLLLSDSGFYLCAWSGGQGLETQYFGPGTRLLVL.

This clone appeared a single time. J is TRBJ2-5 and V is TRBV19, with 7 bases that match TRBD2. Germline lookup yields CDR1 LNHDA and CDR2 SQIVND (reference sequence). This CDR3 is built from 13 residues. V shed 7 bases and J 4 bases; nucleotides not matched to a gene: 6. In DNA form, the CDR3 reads TGTGCCAGTACCGGCGGGAGAGGAGAGACCCAGTACTTC. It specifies CASTGGRGETQYF.

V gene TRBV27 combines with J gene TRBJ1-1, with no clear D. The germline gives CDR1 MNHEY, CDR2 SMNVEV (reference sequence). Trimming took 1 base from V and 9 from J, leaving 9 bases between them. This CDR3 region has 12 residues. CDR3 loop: CASSLYGQKAFF. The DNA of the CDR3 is TGTGCCAGCAGTTTATACGGGCAGAAAGCTTTCTTT.

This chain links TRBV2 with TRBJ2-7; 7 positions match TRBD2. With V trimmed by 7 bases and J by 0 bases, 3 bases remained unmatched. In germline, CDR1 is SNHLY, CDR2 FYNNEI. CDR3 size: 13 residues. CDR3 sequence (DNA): TGTGCCAGCACCAGGACTAGCTCCTACGAGCAGTACGTC. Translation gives CASTRTSSYEQYV.

As DNA, the CDR3 is TGTGCCAGCAGTTTTCCGGGACAGGGGGCAGGACAGCCCCAGCATTTT. This sequence encodes CASSFPGQGAGQPQHF. The genes are TRBV6-6 and TRBJ1-5, with 12 bases identical to TRBD1. V gave up 4 bases and J gave up 7 bases; unmatched junction bases: 8. From germline, CDR1 is MNHNY and CDR2 SVGAGI (reference sequence). The CDR3 loop spans 16 amino acids.

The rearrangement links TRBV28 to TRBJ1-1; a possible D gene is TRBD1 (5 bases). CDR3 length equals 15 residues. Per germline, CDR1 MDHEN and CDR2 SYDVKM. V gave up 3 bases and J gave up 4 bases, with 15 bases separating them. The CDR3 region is CASSFRGRKGTEAFF. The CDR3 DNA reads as TGTGCCAGCAGTTTCCGGGGCCGAAAGGGCACTGAAGCTTTCTTT.

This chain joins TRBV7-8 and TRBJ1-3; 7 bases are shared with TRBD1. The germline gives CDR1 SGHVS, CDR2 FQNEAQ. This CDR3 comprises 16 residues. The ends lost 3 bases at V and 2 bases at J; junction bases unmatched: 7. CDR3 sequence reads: CASSFDRAVAGNTIYF. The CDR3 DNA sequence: TGTGCCAGCAGCTTTGACAGGGCCGTAGCTGGAAACACCATATATTTT.